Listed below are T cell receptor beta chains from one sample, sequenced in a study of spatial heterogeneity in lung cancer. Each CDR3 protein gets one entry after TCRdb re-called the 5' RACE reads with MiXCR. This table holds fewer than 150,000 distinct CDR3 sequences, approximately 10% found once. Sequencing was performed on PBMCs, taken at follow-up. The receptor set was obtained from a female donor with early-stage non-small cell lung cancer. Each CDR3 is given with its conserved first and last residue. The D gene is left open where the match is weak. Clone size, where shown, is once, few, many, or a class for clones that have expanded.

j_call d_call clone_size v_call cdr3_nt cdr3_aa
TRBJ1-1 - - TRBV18 TGTGCCAGCTCAAACCAGGAAACTAACACTGAAGCTTTCTTT CASSNQETNTEAFF
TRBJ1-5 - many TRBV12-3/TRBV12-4 TGTGCCAGCAGTTTATCGGGGAGGCAGCCCCAGCATTTT CASSLSGRQPQHF
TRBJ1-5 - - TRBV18 TGTGCCAGCTCACCACCGTCCCCATCGGGCAATCAGCCCCAGCATTTT CASSPPSPSGNQPQHF
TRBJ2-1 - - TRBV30 TGTGCCTGGAGTCGGGATACGGGCTACAATGAGCAGTTCTTC CAWSRDTGYNEQFF
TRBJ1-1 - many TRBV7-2 TGTGCCAGCAGCTTAGTATGGGGCACTGAAGCTTTCTTT CASSLVWGTEAFF
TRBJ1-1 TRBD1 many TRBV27 TGTGCCAGCACCCGGACAGGGGGGCGTACTGAAGCTTTCTTT CASTRTGGRTEAFF
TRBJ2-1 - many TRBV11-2 TGTGCCAGCAGCCTTCAGGACAGACGCAATGAGCAGTTCTTC CASSLQDRRNEQFF
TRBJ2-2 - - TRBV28 TGTGCCAGCAGTTTAATGGGGACTTACAACACCGGGGAGCTGTTTTTT CASSLMGTYNTGELFF
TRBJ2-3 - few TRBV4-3 TGCGCCAGCAGCCGTGATAGCAGAACTAGCACAGATACGCAGTATTTT CASSRDSRTSTDTQYF
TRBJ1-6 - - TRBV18 TGTGCCAGCTCACCACCAGCGACGGCCAATTCACCCCTCCACTTT CASSPPATANSPLHF
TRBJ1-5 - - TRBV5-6 TGTACCCGAGTATATCAGCCCCAGCATTTT CTRVYQPQHF
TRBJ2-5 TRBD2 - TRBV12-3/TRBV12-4 TGTGCCAGCAGTCCGGTAGCGGGAGGAGAGACCCAGTACTTC CASSPVAGGETQYF
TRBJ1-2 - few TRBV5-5 TGTGCCAGCAGCTTGGACATAACAGAAGGCTACACCTTC CASSLDITEGYTF
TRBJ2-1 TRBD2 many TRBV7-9 TGTGCCAGCAGCTTATTGGGGACTAGCGGGGGGCAGTTCTTC CASSLLGTSGGQFF
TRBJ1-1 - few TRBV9 TGTGCCAGCAGCCCCGCGCTCGACGGGACTGAAGCTTTCTTT CASSPALDGTEAFF
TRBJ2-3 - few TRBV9 TGTGCCAGCGCAAATTCGTACGTGAGCGGGAGCACAGATACGCAGTATTTT CASANSYVSGSTDTQYF
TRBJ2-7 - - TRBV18 TGTGCCAGCTCAGAGAGGTTAGCGAGCGCCTACGAGCAGTACTTC CASSERLASAYEQYF
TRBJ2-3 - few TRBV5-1 TGCGCCAGCAGCTTGGGCGGAAGCGGAAGATACACAGATACGCAGTATTTT CASSLGGSGRYTDTQYF
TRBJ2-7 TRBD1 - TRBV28 TGTGCCAGCAGCCTTCCTCCCGGGACAGGGTCTTTTTACGAGCAGTACTTC CASSLPPGTGSFYEQYF
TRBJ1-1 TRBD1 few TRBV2 TGTGCCAGCAGTCGGACAGGGGTAGAGGGCACTGAAGCTTTCTTT CASSRTGVEGTEAFF
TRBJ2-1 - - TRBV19 TGTGCCAGTAGGGGGGGAAACTACAATGAGCAGTTCTTC CASRGGNYNEQFF
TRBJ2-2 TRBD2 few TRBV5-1 TGCGCCAGCAGCATAGGACTAGCGGGCCTCGGGGAGCTGTTTTTT CASSIGLAGLGELFF
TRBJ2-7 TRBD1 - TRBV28 TGTGCCAGCAGTTCGGGACAGGGTTTCCACGAGCAGTACTTC CASSSGQGFHEQYF
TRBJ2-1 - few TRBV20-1 TGCAGTGCTGTACTTCATGCATCGGCGGGCACCTACAATGAGCAGTTCTTC CSAVLHASAGTYNEQFF
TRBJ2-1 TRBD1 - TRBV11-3 TGTGCCAGCAGCTTAGAGGACAGGGCTAATGAGCAGTTCTTC CASSLEDRANEQFF
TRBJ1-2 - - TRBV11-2 TGTGCCAGCAGCTTTGCGGGGCCGAACTATGGCTACACCTTC CASSFAGPNYGYTF
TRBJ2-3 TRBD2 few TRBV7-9 TGTGCCAGCAGACCAACAGCGGGAGGCGGGACAGATACGCAGTATTTT CASRPTAGGGTDTQYF
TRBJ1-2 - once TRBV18 TGTGCCAGCTCATCGGGACAAGTAGAACGGAGTGGCTACACCTTC CASSSGQVERSGYTF
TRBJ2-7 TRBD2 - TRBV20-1 TGCAGTGCTAGATCCTTGAGCGGGAGGAGCTACGAGCAGTACTTC CSARSLSGRSYEQYF
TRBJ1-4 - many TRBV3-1 TGTGCCAGCAGCCCCGGAGCAACTAATGAAAAACTGTTTTTT CASSPGATNEKLFF
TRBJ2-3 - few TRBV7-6 TGTGCCAGCAGCTTGACCGGACTTAGGCCGCAGTATTTT CASSLTGLRPQYF
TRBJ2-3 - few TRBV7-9 TGTGCCAGCAGCTTAGAACTGAACACAGATACGCAGTATTTT CASSLELNTDTQYF
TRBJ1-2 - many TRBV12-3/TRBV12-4 TGTGCCAGCAGTTTAATGGCGAAATACACCTTC CASSLMAKYTF
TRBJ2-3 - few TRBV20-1 TGCAGTGCGATAGGGTATGGGGGAGCGACGGATACGCAGTATTTT CSAIGYGGATDTQYF
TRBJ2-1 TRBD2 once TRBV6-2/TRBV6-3 TGTGCCAGCAGCCCATACGTGGCGGGAGGAAGGGGTGAGCAGTTCTTC CASSPYVAGGRGEQFF
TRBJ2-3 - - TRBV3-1 TGTGCCAGCAGCCGACACCAATCAGATACGCAGTATTTT CASSRHQSDTQYF